This passage covers 2 T cell receptor beta chains from one sample sequenced in a study of PD-L1 blockade in urothelial cancer. TCRdb's copy holds only in-frame clones and misses some; the assay was immunoSEQ multiplex PCR. The sample holds under 35,000 clones, around 86% seen once. Here the sequenced sample was PBMCs, taken around atezolizumab (anti-PD-L1) treatment. Receptors were obtained from a man aged 45-65 years with urothelial cancer.

The chain joins TRBV18 to TRBJ2-1; 8 nucleotides line up with TRBD1. The CDR3 totals 16 residues. The J segment lost 7 bases and the V segment lost 6 bases, leaving 14 bases of the junction unmatched. The germline CDR1 and CDR2 sequences are KGHSH and LQKENI. CDR3 in amino acids: CASSPVGGQGTNEQFF. The DNA of the CDR3 is TGTGCCAGCTCCCCAGTTGGAGGACAGGGTACAAATGAGCAGTTCTTC.

The rearrangement links TRBV11-2 to TRBJ1-1, with a tentative D call TRBD1 (5 bases). Trimming took off 5 bases at V and 6 bases at J, with 16 bases between the two ends. From germline, CDR1 is SGHAT and CDR2 FQNNGV. This CDR3 has 14 residues. The CDR3 loop reads CASSLRTLSPEAFF. The CDR3 DNA reads as TGTGCCAGCAGCCTAAGGACATTGAGCCCTGAAGCTTTCTTT.